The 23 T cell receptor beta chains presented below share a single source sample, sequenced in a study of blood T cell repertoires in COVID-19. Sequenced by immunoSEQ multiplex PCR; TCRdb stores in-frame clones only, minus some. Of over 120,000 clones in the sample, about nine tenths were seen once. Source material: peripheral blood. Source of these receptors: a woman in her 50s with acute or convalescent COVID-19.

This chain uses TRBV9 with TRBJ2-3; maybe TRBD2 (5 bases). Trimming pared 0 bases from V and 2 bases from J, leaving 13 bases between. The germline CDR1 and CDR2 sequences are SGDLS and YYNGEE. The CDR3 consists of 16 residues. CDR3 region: CASSVVSSGYTDTQYF. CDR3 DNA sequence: TGTGCCAGCAGCGTAGTTTCCAGCGGTTACACAGATACGCAGTATTTT.

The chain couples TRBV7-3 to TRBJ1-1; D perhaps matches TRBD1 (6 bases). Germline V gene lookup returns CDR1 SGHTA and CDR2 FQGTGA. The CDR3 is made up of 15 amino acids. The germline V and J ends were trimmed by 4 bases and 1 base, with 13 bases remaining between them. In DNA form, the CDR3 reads TGTGCCAGCAGCTGGAGGGGGGGAGCGAACACTGAAGCTTTCTTT. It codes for CASSWRGGANTEAFF.

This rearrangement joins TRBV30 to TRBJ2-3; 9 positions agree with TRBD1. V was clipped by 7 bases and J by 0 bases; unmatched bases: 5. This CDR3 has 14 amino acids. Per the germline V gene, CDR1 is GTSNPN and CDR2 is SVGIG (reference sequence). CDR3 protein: CASKGTGSTDTQYF. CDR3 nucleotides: TGTGCCTCGAAGGGGACAGGGAGCACAGATACGCAGTATTTT.

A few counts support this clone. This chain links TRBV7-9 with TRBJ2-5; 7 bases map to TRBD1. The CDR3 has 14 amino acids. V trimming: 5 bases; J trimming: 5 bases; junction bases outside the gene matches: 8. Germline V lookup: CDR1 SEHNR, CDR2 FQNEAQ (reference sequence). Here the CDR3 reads CASSTRGREETQYF. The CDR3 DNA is TGTGCCAGCAGCACCAGGGGGAGAGAGGAGACCCAGTACTTC. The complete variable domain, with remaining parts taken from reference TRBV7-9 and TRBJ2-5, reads DTGVSQNPRHKITKRGQNVTFRCDPISEHNRLYWYRQTLGQGPEFLTYFQNEAQLEKSRLLSDRFSAERPKGSFSTLEIQRTEQGDSAMYLCASSTRGREETQYFGPGTRLLVL.

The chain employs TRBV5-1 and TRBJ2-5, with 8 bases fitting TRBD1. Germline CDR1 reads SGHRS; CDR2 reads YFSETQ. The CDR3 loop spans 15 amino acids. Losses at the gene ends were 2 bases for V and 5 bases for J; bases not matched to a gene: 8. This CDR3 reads CASSLQTGAGETQYF. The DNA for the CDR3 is TGCGCCAGCAGCTTACAGACAGGGGCAGGGGAGACCCAGTACTTC.

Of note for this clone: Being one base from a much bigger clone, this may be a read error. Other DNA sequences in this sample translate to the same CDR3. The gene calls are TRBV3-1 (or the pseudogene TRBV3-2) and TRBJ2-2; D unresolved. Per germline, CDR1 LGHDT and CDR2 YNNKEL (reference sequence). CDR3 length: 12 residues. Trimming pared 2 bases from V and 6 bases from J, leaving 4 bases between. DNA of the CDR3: TGTGCCAGCAGCCAATCGTCCGGGGAGCTGTTTTTT. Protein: CASSQSSGELFF.

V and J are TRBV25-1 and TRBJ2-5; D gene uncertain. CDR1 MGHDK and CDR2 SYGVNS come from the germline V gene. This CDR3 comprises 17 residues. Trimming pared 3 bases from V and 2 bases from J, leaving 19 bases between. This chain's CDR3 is CASSDIRQATAQETQYF. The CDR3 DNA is TGTGCCAGCAGTGATATTAGGCAGGCAACAGCACAAGAGACCCAGTACTTC.

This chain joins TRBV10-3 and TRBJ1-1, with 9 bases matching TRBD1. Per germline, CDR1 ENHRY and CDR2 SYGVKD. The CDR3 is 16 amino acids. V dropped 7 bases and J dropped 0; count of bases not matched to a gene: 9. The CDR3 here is CAITIGDRVMNTEAFF. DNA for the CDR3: TGTGCCATCACCATTGGGGACAGGGTGATGAACACTGAAGCTTTCTTT.

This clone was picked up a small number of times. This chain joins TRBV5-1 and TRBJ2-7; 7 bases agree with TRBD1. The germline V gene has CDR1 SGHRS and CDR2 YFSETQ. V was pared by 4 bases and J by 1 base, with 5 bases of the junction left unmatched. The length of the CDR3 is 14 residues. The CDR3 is CASSVPGQSYEQYF. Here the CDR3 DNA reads TGCGCCAGCAGCGTACCGGGACAGTCCTACGAGCAGTACTTC.

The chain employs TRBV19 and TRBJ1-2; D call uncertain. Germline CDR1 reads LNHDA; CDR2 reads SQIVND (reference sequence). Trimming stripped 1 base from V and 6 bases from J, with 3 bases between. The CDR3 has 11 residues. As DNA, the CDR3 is TGTGCCAGTAGTATAGCAGATGGCTACACCTTC. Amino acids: CASSIADGYTF.

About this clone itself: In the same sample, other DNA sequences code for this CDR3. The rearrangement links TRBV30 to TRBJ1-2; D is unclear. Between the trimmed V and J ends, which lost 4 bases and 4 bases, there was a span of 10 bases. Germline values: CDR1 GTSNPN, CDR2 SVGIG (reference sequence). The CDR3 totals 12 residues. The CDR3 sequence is CAWNPGSYGYTF. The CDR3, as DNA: TGTGCCTGGAACCCGGGGAGCTATGGCTACACCTTC.

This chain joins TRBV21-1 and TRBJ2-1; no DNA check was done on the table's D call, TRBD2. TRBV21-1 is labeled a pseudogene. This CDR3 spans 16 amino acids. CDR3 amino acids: CASSKVESSGGLEQFF. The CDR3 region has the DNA TGTGCCAGCAGCAAAGTGGAAAGTAGCGGGGGGTTGGAGCAGTTCTTC.

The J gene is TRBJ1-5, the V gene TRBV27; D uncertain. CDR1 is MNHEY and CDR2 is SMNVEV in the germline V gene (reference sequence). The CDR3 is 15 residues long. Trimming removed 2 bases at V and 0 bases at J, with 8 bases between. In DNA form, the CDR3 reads TGTGCCAGCAGTTTAAGGCAGGATAGCAATCAGCCCCAGCATTTT. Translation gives CASSLRQDSNQPQHF.

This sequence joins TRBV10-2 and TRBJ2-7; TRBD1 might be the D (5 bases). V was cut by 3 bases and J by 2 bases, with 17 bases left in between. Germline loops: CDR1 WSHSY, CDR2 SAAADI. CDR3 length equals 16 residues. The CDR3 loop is CASSDPRNRRPYEQYF. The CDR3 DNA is TGCGCCAGCAGTGACCCAAGGAACAGGAGACCCTACGAGCAGTACTTC.

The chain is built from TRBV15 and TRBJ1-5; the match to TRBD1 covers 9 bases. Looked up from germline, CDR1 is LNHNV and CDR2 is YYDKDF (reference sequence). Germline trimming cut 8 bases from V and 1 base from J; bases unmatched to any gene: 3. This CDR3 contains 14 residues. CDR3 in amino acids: CATRGQGSNQPQHF. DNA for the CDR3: TGTGCCACCCGGGGACAGGGAAGCAATCAGCCCCAGCATTTT.

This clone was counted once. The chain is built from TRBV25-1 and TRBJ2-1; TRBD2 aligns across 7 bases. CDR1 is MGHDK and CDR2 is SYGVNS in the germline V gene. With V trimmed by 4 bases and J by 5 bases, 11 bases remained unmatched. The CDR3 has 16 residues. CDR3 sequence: CASSGYGGGVDNEQFF. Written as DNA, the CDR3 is TGTGCCAGCAGTGGTTATGGGGGGGGAGTGGACAATGAGCAGTTCTTC.

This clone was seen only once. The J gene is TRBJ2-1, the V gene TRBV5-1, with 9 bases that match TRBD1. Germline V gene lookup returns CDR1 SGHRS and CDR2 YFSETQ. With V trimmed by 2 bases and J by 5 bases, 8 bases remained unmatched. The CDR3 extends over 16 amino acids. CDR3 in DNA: TGCGCCAGCAGCTTCCTCCGGACAGGGGACGACAATGAGCAGTTCTTC. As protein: CASSFLRTGDDNEQFF.

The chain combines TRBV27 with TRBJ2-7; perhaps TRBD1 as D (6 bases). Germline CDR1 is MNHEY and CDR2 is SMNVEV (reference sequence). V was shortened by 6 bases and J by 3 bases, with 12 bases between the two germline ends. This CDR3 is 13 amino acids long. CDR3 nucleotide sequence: TGTGCCAGCAGACTAGGGACAAGCTACGAGCAGTACTTC. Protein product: CASRLGTSYEQYF.

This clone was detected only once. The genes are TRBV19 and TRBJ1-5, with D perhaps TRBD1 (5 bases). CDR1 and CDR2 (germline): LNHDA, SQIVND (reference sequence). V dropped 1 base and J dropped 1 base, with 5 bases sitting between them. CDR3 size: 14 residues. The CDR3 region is CASSIGGSNQPQHF. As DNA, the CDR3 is TGTGCCAGTAGTATAGGGGGCAGCAATCAGCCCCAGCATTTT.

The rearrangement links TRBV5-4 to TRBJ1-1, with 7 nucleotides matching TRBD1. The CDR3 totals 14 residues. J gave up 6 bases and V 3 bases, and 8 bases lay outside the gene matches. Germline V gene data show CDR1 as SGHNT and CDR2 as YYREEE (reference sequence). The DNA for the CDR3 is TGTGCCAGCAGCTCCCCGGGACAGCAAGCTGAAGCTTTCTTT. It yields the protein CASSSPGQQAEAFF.

CDR3 in DNA: TGTGCCAGTAGTAAGGAGGCTAGCGGGGGCCCCGGGGAGCTGTTTTTT. It translates to CASSKEASGGPGELFF. The chain carries TRBV19 and TRBJ2-2, with 10 bases matching TRBD2. Germline loops: CDR1 LNHDA, CDR2 SQIVND (reference sequence). After removal of 4 bases from V and 6 bases from J, the junction contained 8 bases not matched to a gene. This CDR3 region has 16 residues.

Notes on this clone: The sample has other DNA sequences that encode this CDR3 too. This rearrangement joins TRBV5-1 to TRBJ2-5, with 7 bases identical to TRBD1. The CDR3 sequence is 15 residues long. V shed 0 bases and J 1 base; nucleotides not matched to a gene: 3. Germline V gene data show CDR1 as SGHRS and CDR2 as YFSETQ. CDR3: CASSLGQGPQETQYF. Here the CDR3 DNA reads TGCGCCAGCAGCTTGGGACAGGGACCCCAAGAGACCCAGTACTTC.

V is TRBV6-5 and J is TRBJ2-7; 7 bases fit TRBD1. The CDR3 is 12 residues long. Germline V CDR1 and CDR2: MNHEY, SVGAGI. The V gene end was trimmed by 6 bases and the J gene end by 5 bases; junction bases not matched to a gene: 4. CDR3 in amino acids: CASRRQGNEQYF. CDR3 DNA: TGTGCCAGCAGGCGACAGGGCAACGAGCAGTACTTC.